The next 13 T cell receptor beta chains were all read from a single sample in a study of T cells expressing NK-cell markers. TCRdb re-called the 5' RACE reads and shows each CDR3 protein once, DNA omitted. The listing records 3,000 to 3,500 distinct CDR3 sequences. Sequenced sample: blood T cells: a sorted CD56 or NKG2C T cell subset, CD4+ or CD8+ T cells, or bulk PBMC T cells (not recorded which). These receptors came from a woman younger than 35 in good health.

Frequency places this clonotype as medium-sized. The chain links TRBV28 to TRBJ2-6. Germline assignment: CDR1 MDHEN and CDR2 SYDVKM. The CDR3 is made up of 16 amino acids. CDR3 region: CASSAGRLSGANVLTF. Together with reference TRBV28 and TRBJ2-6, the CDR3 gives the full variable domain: DVKVTQSSRYLVKRTGEKVFLECVQDMDHENMFWYRQDPGLGLRLIYFSYDVKMKEKGDIPEGYSVSREKKERFSLILESASTNQTSMYLCASSAGRLSGANVLTFGAGSRLTVL.

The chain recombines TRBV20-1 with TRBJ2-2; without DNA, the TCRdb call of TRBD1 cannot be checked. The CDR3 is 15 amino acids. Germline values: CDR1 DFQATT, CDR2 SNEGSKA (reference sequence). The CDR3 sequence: CSAVKTGVHTGELFF.

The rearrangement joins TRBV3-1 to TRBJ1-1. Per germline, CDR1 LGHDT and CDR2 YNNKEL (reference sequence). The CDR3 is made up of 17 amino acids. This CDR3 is CASSHIQTGLLNTEAFF. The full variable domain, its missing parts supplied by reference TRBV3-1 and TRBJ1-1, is DTAVSQTPKYLVTQMGNDKSIKCEQNLGHDTMYWYKQDSKKFLKIMFSYNNKELIINETVPNRFSPKSPDKAHLNLHINSLELGDSAVYFCASSHIQTGLLNTEAFFGQGTRLTVV.

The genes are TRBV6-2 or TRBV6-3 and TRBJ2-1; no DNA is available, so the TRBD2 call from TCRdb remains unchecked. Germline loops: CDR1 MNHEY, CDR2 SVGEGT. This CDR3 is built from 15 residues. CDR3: CASSPGTSEYNEQFF.

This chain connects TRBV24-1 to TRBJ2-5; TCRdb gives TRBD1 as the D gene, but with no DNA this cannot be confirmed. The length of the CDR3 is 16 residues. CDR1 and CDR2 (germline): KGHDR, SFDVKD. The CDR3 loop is CATSDSDGFGRETQYF.

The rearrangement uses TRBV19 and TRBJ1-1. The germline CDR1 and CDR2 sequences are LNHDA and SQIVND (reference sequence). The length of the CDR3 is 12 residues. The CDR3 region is CASSIALGEAFF.

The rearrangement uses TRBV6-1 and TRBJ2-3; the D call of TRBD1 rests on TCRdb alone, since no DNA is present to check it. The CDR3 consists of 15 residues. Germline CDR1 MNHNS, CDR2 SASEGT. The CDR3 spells CASSDYGQPTDTQYF.

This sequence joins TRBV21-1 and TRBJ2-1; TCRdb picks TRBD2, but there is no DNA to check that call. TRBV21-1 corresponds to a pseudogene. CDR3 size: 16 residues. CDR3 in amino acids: CASSKAGLQRDNEQFF.

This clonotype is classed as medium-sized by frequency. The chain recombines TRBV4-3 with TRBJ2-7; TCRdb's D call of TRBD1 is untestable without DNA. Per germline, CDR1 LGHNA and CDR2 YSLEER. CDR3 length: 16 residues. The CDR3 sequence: CASSQDPAGGGHEQYF.

The CDR3 sequence is CASSPGGTDGGTEAFF. This chain uses TRBV18 with TRBJ1-1; TCRdb gives TRBD1 as the D gene, but with no DNA this cannot be confirmed. The germline V gene has CDR1 KGHSH and CDR2 LQKENI. The CDR3 contains 16 residues.

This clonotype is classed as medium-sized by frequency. CDR3 in amino acids: CASSGRLPTLHNEQFF. V gene TRBV25-1 combines with J gene TRBJ2-1. The CDR3 loop spans 16 amino acids. From germline, CDR1 is MGHDK and CDR2 SYGVNS.

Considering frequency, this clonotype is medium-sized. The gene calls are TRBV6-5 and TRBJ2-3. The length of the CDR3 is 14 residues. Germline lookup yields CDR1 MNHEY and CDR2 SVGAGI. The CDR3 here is CASSYSSEADTQYF.

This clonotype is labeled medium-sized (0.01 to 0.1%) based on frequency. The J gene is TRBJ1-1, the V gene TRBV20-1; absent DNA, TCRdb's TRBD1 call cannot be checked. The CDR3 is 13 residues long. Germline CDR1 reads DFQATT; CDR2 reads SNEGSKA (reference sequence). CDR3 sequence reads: CKGAGSIRTEAFF.